These 4 T cell receptor beta chains were all obtained from the same sample, sequenced in a study of blood T cell repertoires in COVID-19. Only in-frame clones appear in the TCRdb table, and some are missing; sequencing was by immunoSEQ multiplex PCR. The sample holds about 56,000 clones, about four fifths seen once. What was sequenced was peripheral blood. All receptors come from a man aged 60 to 69 with COVID-19, enrolled during active disease.

The gene calls are TRBV7-9 and TRBJ1-6, with 7 positions matching TRBD1. CDR1 SEHNR and CDR2 FQNEAQ come from the germline V gene (reference sequence). Losses at the gene ends were 5 bases for V and 7 bases for J; bases not matched to a gene: 5. The CDR3 contains 14 residues. CDR3 coding DNA: TGTGCCAGCAGCGAGGAGGGGGCAAATTCACCCCTCCACTTT. This sequence encodes CASSEEGANSPLHF.

The J gene is TRBJ2-5, the V gene TRBV12-5; possible D gene TRBD2, 5 bases. V gave up 2 bases and J gave up 5 bases, with 9 bases separating them. This CDR3 has 13 residues. Germline V gene data show CDR1 as LGHNT and CDR2 as FRNRAP. The CDR3 nucleotides read TGTGCTAGTGGTTTGAGGGAGCGGGAGACCCAGTACTTC. This encodes CASGLRERETQYF.

This rearrangement joins TRBV6-1 to TRBJ1-5, with 7 bases matching TRBD1. Trimming took 2 bases from V and 3 from J; bases not matched to a gene: 10. Looked up from germline, CDR1 is MNHNS and CDR2 is SASEGT. CDR3 length: 17 amino acids. The CDR3 nucleotides are TGTGCCAGCAGTGAACGGGGGACAGTCCCCCCCAATCAGCCCCAGCATTTT. Translation gives CASSERGTVPPNQPQHF.

The chain couples TRBV11-2 to TRBJ1-1; D remains unclear. This CDR3 has 16 residues. The germline V gene encodes CDR1 SGHAT and CDR2 FQNNGV. Trimming removed 0 bases from V and 4 bases from J, with 15 bases in between. As DNA, the CDR3 is TGTGCCAGCAGCTTAGATAATCTCCTTCGGGGCACTGAAGCTTTCTTT. Its translation is CASSLDNLLRGTEAFF.